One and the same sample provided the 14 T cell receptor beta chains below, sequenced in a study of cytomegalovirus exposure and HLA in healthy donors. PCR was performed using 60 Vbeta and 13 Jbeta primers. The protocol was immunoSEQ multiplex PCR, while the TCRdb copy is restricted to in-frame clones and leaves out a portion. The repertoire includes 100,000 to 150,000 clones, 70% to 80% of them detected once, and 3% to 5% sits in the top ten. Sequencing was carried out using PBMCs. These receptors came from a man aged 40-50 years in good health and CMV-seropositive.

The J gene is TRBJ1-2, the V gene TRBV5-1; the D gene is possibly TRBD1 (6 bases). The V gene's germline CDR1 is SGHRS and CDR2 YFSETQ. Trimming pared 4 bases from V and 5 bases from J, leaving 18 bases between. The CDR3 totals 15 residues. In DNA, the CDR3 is TGCGCCAGCAGCCCGGGTGGGGGCCTTGATTATGGCTACACCTTC. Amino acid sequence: CASSPGGGLDYGYTF.

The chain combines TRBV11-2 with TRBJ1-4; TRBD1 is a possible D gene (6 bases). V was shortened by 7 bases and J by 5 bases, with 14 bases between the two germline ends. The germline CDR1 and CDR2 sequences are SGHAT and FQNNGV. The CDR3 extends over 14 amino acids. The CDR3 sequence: CASTSRGQNEKLFF. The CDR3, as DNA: TGTGCCAGCACCAGCAGGGGCCAAAATGAAAAACTGTTTTTT. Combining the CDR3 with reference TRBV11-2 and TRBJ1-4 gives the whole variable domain EAGVAQSPRYKIIEKRQSVAFWCNPISGHATLYWYQQILGQGPKLLIQFQNNGVVDDSQLPKDRFSAERLKGVDSTLKIQPAKLEDSAVYLCASTSRGQNEKLFFGSGTQLSVL.

CDR3 sequence reads: CATSRDGTGGLNEQFF. The CDR3 nucleotides are TGTGCCACCAGCAGAGATGGGACAGGGGGCTTAAATGAGCAGTTCTTC. V and J are TRBV15 and TRBJ2-1, with TRBD1 matching 12 bases. This CDR3 region has 16 residues. The germline V gene encodes CDR1 LNHNV and CDR2 YYDKDF (reference sequence). Trimming at V came to 0 bases and at J to 7 bases, leaving 4 bases not matched to a gene.

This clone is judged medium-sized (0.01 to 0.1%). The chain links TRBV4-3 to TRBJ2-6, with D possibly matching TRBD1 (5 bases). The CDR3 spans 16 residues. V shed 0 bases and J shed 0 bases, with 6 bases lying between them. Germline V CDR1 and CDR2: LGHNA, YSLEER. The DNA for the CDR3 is TGCGCCAGCAGCCAAGATCAGGGCTCTGGGGCCAACGTCCTGACTTTC. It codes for CASSQDQGSGANVLTF.

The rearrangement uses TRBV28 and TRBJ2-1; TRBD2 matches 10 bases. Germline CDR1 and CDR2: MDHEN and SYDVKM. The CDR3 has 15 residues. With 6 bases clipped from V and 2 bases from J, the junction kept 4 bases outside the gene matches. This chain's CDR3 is CASRTLAGAYNEQFF. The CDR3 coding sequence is TGTGCCAGCAGGACTCTAGCGGGAGCCTACAATGAGCAGTTCTTC.

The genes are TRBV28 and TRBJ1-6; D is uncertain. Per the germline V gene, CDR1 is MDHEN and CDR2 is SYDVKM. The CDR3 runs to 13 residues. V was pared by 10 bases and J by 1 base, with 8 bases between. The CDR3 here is CATGWSYNSPLHF. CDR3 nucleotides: TGTGCCACCGGGTGGTCCTATAATTCACCCCTCCACTTT.

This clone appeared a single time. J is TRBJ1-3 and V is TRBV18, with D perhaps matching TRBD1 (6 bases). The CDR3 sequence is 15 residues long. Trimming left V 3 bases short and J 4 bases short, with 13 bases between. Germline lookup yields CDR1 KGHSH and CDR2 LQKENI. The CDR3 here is CASSPTAGDGNTIYF. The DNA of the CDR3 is TGTGCCAGCTCACCCACGGCAGGGGACGGAAACACCATATATTTT.

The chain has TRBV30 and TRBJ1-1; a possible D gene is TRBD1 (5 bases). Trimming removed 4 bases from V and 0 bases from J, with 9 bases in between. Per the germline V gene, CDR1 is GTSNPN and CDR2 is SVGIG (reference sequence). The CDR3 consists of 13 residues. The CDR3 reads CAWTPGLNTEAFF. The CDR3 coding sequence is TGTGCCTGGACTCCAGGGCTGAACACTGAAGCTTTCTTT.

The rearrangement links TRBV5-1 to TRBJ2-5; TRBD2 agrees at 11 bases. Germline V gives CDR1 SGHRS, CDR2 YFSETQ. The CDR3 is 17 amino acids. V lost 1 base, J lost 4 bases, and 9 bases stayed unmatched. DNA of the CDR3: TGCGCCAGCAGCTTGCGTCTAGCGGGGGGAGTGATAGAGACCCAGTACTTC. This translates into CASSLRLAGGVIETQYF.

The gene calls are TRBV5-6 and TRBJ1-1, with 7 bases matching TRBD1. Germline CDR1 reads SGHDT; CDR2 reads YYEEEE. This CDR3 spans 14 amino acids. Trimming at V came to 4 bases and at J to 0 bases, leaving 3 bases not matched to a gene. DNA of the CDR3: TGTGCCAGCAGCCCGACAGGGTTGAACACTGAAGCTTTCTTT. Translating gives CASSPTGLNTEAFF.

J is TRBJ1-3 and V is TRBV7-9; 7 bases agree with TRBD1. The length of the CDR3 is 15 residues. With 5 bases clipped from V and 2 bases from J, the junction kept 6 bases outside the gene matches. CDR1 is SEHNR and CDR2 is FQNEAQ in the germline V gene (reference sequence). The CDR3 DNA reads TGTGCCAGCAGCAACGGGACAGAGCCTGGAAACACCATATATTTT. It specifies CASSNGTEPGNTIYF. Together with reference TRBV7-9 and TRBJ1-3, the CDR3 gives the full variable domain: DTGVSQNPRHKITKRGQNVTFRCDPISEHNRLYWYRQTLGQGPEFLTYFQNEAQLEKSRLLSDRFSAERPKGSFSTLEIQRTEQGDSAMYLCASSNGTEPGNTIYFGEGSWLTVV.

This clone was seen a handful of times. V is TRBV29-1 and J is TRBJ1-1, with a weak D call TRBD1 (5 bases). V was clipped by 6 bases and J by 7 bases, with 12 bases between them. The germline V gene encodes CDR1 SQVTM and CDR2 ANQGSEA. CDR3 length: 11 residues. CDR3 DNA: TGCAGCGTGAATGACAGTGGTGAAGCTTTCTTT. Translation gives CSVNDSGEAFF.

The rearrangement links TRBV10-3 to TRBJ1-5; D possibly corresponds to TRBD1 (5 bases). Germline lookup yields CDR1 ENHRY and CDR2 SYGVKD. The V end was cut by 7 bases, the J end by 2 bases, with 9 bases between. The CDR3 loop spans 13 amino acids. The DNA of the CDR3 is TGTGCCATCACCGAAGGGGGCAATCAGCCCCAGCATTTT. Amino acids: CAITEGGNQPQHF.

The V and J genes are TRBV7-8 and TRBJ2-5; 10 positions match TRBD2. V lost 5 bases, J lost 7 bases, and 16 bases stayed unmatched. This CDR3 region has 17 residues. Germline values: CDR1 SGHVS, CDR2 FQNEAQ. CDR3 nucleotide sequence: TGTGCCAGCAGCCCACGCCAAGCGGGGGGGGGATCGGGGACCCAGTACTTC. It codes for CASSPRQAGGGSGTQYF.